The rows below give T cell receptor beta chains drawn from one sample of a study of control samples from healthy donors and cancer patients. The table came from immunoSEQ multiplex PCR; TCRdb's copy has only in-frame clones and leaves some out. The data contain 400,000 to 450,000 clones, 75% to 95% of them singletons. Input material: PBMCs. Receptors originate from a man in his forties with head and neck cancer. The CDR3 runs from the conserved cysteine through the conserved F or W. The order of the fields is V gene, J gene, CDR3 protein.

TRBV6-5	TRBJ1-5	CASGGGGGQPQHF
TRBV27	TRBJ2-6	CASSRAGQRNSGANVLTF
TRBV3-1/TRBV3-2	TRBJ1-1	CASSHGTGGRGSTEAFF
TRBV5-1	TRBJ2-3	CASSLAGTSGFTVTDTQYF
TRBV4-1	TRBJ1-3	CASSQSDRAGNTIYF
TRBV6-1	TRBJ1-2	CASSERAGGGYTF
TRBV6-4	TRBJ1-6	CASRGQGGSYNSPLHF
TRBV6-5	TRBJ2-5	CASSYSQDWEGETQYF
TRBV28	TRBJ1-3	CASSLNRAGNTIYF
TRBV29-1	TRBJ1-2	CSGVVGYGYTF
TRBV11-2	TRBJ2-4	CASSLERDRGGYIQYF
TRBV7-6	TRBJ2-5	CASSSLPREQETQYF
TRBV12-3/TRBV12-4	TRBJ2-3	CASSLLPDTQYF
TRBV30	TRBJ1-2	CAWTYGGVVSGYTF
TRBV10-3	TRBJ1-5	CAISDSDRGGNQPQHF
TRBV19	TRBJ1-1	CASRPGGTEAFF
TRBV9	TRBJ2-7	CASSQGLGDTSYEQYF
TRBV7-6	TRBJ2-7	CASSLVGAEQYF
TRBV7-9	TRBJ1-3	CASSETGAGNTIYF
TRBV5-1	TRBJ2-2	CASSLAGVPTGELFF
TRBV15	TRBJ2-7	CATSRPTGQVNEQYF
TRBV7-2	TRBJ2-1	CASRSGGAIVNEQFF
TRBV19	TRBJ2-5	CASSRPRDRETQYF
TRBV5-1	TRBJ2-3	CASRVREGPTDTQYF
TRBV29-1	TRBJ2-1	CSAGPETGGVGNEQFF
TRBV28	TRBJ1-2	CASSYFGTQRSYGYTF
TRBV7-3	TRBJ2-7	CASSFGGGAYEQYF
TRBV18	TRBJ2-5	CASSPSGETQYF
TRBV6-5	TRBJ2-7	CASTQGWAYEQYF
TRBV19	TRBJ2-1	CASRTTGQGGNEQFF
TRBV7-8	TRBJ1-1	CASTRVRTNTEAFF
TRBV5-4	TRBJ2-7	CASSPGGRGIEQYF
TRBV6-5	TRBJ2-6	CASRTSSGANVLTF
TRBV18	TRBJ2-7	CASSPTSSINEQYF
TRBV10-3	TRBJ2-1	CAITGQGKNEQFF
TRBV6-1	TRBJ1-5	CASSGTDRPGLFNQPQHF
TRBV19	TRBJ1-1	CASSIDSRGAGTEAFF
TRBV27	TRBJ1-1	CASSLRQGDEAFF
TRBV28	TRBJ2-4	CASSPGDGGRNIQYF
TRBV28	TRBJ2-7	CASSIGASGRYEQYF
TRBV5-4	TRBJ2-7	CASSPRAGGDEQYF
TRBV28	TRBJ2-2	CASSHHTRDREWNTGELFF
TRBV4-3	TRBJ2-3	CASSQAGSGGLTDTQYF
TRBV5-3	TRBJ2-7	CARSWGQGHYEQYF
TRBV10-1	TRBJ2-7	CASSESDRNYEQYF
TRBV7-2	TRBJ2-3	CASSLGWASGPSTDTQYF
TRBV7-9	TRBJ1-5	CASSLSFGVGSNQPQHF
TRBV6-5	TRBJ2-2	CASSYSREPGELFF
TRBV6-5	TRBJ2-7	CASSYRGGSYEQYF
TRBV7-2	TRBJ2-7	CASSQPVNRGGVEQYF
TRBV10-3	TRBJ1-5	CAISRDRASNQPQHF
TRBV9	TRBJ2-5	CASSQQGARETQYF
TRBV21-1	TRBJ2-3	CASSKGVVAWGTDTQYF
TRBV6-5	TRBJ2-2	CASSSSGNTGELFF
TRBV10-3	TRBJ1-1	CAITIGLYTEAFF
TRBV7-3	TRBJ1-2	CASSLRQGNYGYTF
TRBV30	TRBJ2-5	CAWSVPTWGQGMETQYF